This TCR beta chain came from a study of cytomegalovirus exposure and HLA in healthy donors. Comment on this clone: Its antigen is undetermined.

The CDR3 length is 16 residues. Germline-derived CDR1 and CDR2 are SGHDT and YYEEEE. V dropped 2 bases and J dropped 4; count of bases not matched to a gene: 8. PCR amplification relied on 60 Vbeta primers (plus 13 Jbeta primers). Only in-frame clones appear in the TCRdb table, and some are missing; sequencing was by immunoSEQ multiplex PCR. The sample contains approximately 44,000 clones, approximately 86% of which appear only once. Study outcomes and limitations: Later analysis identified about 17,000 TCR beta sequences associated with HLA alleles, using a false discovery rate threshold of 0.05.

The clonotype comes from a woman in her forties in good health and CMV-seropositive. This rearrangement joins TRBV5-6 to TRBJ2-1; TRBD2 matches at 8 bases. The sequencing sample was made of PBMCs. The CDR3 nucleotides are TGTGCCAGCAGCTTCGGACGGGGGGGCCAATACAATGAGCAGTTCTTC. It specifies CASSFGRGGQYNEQFF.